This record concerns one T cell receptor (beta chain) sequence. The antigen is undetermined. Trimming stripped 2 bases from V and 7 bases from J, with 14 bases between. Germline-derived CDR1 and CDR2 are MNHEY and SVGAGI. CDR3 length equals 14 residues. These data belong to a study of CD8+CD57+ T cells in acquired aplastic anemia. Overall study findings and caveats: Patients had about 31 CD8+ CDR3 sequences in common with controls (the shared set). Patients and healthy controls showed no significant CD8+ Simpson's diversity difference.

Selection for sequencing was limited to patients who had shown CD8+CD57+ cell expansion by flow cytometry. Acquired aplastic anemia of severe grade affected all patients. The template for TCR beta VDJ and CDR3 sequence profiling was genomic DNA. TCRdb redid the calling of the reads with MiXCR, one entry per CDR3 protein. Of about half a million distinct CDR3 sequences in the sample, more than 25% were seen once. This clonotype was obtained from a human donor with aplastic anemia. The rearrangement links TRBV6-5 to TRBJ1-2; D is perhaps TRBD1 (6 bases). Sequencing was carried out using sorted CD4+, CD8+, or CD8+CD57+ T cells (not recorded which) from PBMCs. The CDR3 region has the DNA TGTGCCAGCAGTTACCTCACCGAGGGGGGTGGCTACACCTTC. Its protein is CASSYLTEGGGYTF.